Given below is one T cell receptor (beta chain) in context. The sample comes from a study of blood T cell repertoires in COVID-19. At the level of the study: Nucleic acid was either cDNA or gDNA, and it came from T cells, B-cell-depleted T cells, or PBMCs.

Germline-derived CDR1 and CDR2 are MNHNY and SVGAGI (reference sequence). This CDR3 spans 15 amino acids. Trimming removed 1 base at V and 0 bases at J, with 8 bases between. TCRdb's copy holds only in-frame clones and misses some; the assay was immunoSEQ multiplex PCR. The table shows about 250,000 clones, with 88% occurring only once. The Seattle patients, enrolled during active infection, were followed longitudinally. The sequence was obtained from a woman in her twenties or thirties with COVID-19, enrolled during active disease. This chain joins TRBV6-6 and TRBJ2-3; D perhaps matches TRBD1 (5 bases). Material for sequencing was peripheral blood. The CDR3 sequence is CASSYLGPSTDTQYF. The CDR3 region has the DNA TGTGCCAGCAGTTACTTGGGGCCAAGCACAGATACGCAGTATTTT.